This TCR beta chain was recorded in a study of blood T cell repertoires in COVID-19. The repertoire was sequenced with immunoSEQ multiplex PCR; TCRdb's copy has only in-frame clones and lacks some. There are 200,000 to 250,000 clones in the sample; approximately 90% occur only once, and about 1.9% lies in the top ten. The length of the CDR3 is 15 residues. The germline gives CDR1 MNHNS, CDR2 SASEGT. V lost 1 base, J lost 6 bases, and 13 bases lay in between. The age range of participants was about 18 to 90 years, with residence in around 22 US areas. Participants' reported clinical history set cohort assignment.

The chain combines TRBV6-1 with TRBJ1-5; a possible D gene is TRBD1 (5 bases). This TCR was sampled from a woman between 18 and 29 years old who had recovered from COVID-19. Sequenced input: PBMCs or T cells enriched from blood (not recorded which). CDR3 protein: CASSEGQGISQPQHF. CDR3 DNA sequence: TGTGCCAGCAGTGAAGGGCAGGGTATATCTCAGCCCCAGCATTTT.